The clone carrying this T cell receptor (beta chain) was detected only once. The sample belongs to a study of blood T cell repertoires in COVID-19. Looking at the study overall: From the United States, Italy and Spain came samples of acute and convalescent COVID-19.

The germline CDR1 and CDR2 sequences are KGHDR and SFDVKD. CDR3 length: 16 amino acids. With 4 bases clipped from V and 3 bases from J, the junction kept 9 bases outside the gene matches. Original data processing: From reference gene primer amplification, estimates of nucleated cell counts were derived. Assay used: immunoSEQ multiplex PCR; TCRdb lists only in-frame clones, some missing. V, J and clone size are taken as reported in that table, and D and trimming were inferred from the DNA itself. The table shows more than 95,000 clones, with 82% occurring only once. The sequencing input was peripheral blood. The rearrangement uses TRBV24-1 and TRBJ2-7, with TRBD1 identical over 9 bases. The receptor was isolated from a man at least 80 years old with acute or convalescent COVID-19. The CDR3 protein is CATSDSGTGNIYEQYF. CDR3 bases: TGTGCCACCAGTGACTCCGGGACAGGGAACATCTACGAGCAGTACTTC.